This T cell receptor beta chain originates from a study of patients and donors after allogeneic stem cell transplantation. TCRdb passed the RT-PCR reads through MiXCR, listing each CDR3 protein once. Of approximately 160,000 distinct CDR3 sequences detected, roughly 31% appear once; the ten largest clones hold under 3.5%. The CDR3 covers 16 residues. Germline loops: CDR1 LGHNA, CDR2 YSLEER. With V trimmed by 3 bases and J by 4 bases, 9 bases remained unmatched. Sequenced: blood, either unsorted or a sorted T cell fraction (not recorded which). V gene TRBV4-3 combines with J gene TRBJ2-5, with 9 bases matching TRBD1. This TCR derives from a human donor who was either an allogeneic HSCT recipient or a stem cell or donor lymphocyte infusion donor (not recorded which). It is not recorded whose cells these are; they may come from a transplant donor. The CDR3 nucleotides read TGCGCCAGCAGCCATAGTTGGACAGGGGTAGGAGAGACCCAGTACTTC. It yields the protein CASSHSWTGVGETQYF.